This T cell receptor beta chain was documented in a study of early T cells in non-severe SARS-CoV-2 infection. Overall study context: Alpha and beta chains were unpaired, from unsorted whole-blood bulk RNA. Study-wide findings and caveats: Database matching using VDJdb favored anti-spike CD8 responses, with private and CD4 specificities left missing.

Individual cDNA molecules received unique molecular identifiers. In TCRdb, the 5' RACE reads were re-called with MiXCR into one record per CDR3 protein. The top ten hold less than 20% of the sample, which has 70,000 to 85,000 distinct CDR3 sequences, roughly an eighth seen once. As regards this clonotype: No antigen is known for it.

J was trimmed by 4 bases and V by 4 bases; bases with no gene match: 2. There are 13 residues in the CDR3. Germline V gives CDR1 SGHTA, CDR2 FQGTGA. Sequencing used whole blood, obtained at baseline. This TCR derives from an adult who was a healthcare worker with PCR-confirmed SARS-CoV-2 infection or an uninfected control (not recorded which). The donor label of this sample is uncertain. The V and J genes are TRBV7-3 and TRBJ2-7, with TRBD2 matching over 9 bases. CDR3: CASSWREGYEQYF. For the CDR3, the DNA is TGTGCCAGCAGCTGGCGGGAGGGGTACGAGCAGTACTTC.